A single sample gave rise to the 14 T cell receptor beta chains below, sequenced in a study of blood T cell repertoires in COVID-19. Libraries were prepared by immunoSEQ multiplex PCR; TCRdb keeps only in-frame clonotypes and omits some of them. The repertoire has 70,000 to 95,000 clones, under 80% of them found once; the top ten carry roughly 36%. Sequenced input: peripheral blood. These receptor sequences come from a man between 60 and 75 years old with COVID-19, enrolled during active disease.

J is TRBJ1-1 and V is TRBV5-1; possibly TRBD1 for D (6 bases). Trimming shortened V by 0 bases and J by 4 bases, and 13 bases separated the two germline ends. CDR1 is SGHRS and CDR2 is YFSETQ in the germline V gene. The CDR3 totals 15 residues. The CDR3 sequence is CASSLEAGVGTEAFF. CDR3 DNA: TGCGCCAGCAGCTTGGAAGCAGGGGTGGGCACTGAAGCTTTCTTT.

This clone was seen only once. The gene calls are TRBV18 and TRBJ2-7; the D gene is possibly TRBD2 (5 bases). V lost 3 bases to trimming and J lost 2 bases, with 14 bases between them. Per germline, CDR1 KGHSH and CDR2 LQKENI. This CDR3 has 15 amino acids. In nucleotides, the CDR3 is TGTGCCAGCTCACCTCCGGGGAGAGGAACCTACGAGCAGTACTTC. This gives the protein CASSPPGRGTYEQYF.

CDR3 nucleotide sequence: TGTGCCAGCAGCTTAGTACCGGGACTAGCGGGAGGTCAAGAGACCCAGTACTTC. It codes for CASSLVPGLAGGQETQYF. The chain links TRBV7-2 to TRBJ2-5; 15 bases are a match to TRBD2. The J segment lost 2 bases and the V segment lost 1 base, leaving 5 bases of the junction unmatched. CDR1 is SGHTA, CDR2 FQGNSA, per germline. This CDR3 is 18 amino acids long.

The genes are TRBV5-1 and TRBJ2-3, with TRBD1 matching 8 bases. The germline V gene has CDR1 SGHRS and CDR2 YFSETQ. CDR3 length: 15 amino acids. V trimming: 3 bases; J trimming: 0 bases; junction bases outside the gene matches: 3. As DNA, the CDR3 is TGCGCCAGCAGCTCCGGACAGGGTAGCACAGATACGCAGTATTTT. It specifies CASSSGQGSTDTQYF.

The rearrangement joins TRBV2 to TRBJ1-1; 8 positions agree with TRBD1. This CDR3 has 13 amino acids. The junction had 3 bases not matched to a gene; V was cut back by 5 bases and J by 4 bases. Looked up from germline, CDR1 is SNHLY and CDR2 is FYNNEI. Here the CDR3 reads CASSYRGGTEAFF. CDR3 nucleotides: TGTGCCAGCAGTTACAGGGGGGGCACTGAAGCTTTCTTT. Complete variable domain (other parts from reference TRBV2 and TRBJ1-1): EPEVTQTPSHQVTQMGQEVILRCVPISNHLYFYWYRQILGQKVEFLVSFYNNEISEKSEIFDDQFSVERPDGSNFTLKIRSTKLEDSAMYFCASSYRGGTEAFFGQGTRLTVV.

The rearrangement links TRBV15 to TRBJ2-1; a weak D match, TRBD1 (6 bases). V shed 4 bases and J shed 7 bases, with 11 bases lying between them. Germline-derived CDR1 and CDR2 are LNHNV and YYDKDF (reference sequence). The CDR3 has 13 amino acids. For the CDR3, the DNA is TGTGCCACCAGCAAGGGACAAGAAAATGAGCAGTTCTTC. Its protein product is CATSKGQENEQFF. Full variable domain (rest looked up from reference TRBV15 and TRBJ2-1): DAMVIQNPRYQVTQFGKPVTLSCSQTLNHNVMYWYQQKSSQAPKLLFHYYDKDFNNEADTPDNFQSRRPNTSFCFLDIRSPGLGDTAMYLCATSKGQENEQFFGPGTRLTVL.

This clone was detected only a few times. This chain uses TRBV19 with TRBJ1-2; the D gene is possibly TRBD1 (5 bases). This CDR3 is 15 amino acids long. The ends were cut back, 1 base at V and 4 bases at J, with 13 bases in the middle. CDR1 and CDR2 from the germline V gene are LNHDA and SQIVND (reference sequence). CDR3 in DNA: TGTGCCAGTAGTATAGGAGGGGAGGGATCCTATGGCTACACCTTC. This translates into CASSIGGEGSYGYTF.

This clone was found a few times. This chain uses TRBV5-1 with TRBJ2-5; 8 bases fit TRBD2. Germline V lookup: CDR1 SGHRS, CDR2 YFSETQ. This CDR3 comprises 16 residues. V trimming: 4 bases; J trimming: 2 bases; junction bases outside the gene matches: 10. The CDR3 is CASSVQGRGGQETQYF. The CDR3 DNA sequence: TGCGCCAGCAGCGTTCAAGGTCGGGGGGGGCAAGAGACCCAGTACTTC.

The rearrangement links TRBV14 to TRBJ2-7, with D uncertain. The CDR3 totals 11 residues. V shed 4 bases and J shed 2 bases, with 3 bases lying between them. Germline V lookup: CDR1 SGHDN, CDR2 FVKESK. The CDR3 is CASSRAYEQYF. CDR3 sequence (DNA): TGTGCCAGCAGCCGAGCCTACGAGCAGTACTTC.

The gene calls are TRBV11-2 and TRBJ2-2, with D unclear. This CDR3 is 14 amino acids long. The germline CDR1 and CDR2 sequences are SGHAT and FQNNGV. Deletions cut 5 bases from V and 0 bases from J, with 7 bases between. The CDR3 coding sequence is TGTGCCAGCAGCCGCCTAACGAACACCGGGGAGCTGTTTTTT. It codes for CASSRLTNTGELFF.

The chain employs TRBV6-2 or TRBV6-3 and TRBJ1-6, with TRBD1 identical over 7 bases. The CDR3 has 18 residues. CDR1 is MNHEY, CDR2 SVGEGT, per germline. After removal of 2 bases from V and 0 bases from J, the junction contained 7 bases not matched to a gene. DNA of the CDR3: TGTGCCAGCAGTTACGGTCGCAGGGGGAGCTCCTATAATTCACCCCTCCACTTT. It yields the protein CASSYGRRGSSYNSPLHF.

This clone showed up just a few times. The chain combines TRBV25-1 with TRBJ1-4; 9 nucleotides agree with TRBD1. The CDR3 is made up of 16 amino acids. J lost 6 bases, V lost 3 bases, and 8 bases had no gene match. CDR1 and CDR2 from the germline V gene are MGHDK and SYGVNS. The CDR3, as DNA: TGTGCCAGCAGTGACATCCGGGACAGGGAATATGAAAAACTGTTTTTT. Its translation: CASSDIRDREYEKLFF.

The CDR3 is CASSERETNYGYTF. The CDR3 DNA sequence: TGTGCCAGTAGTGAAAGGGAGACAAACTATGGCTACACCTTC. The V gene is TRBV19, the J gene TRBJ1-2; D uncertain. CDR1 is LNHDA, CDR2 SQIVND, per germline (reference sequence). The ends were cut back, 5 bases at V and 2 bases at J, with 12 bases in the middle. This CDR3 comprises 14 residues. The complete variable domain, with remaining parts taken from reference TRBV19 and TRBJ1-2, reads DGGITQSPKYLFRKEGQNVTLSCEQNLNHDAMYWYRQDPGQGLRLIYYSQIVNDFQKGDIAEGYSVSREKKESFPLTVTSAQKNPTAFYLCASSERETNYGYTFGSGTRLTVV.

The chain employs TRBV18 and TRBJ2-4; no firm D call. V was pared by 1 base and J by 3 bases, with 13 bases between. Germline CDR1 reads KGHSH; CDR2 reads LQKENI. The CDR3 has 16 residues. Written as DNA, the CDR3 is TGTGCCAGCTCACCACAGCTAAGCGTGAGCAAAAACATTCAGTACTTC. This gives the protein CASSPQLSVSKNIQYF.